This T cell receptor (beta chain) is drawn from a study of T cell repertoires in cytomegalovirus infection. Study details: Well-studied HLA-B-restricted CMV epitopes were used in the study alongside recently identified HLA-C-restricted ones. The public TCR beta signatures pointed to both CMV infection and matching HLA type.

TCRdb re-derived calls from the reads in MiXCR, one entry per CDR3 protein. The table records roughly 80,000 distinct CDR3 sequences, roughly 40% of them present only once. Findings of the study overall: Clonotypes of TCR beta that were HLA-C-restricted and CMV-specific dominated the ex vivo response. Public TCR beta family frequency separated CMV-and-HLA carriers, including in an independent cohort.

A few counts support this clonotype. No antigen is known for it. The CDR3 is 13 amino acids. J gave up 3 bases and V 6 bases, and 8 bases lay outside the gene matches. The germline V gene encodes CDR1 DFQATT and CDR2 SNEGSKA (reference sequence). This TCR came from a human donor in good health (CMV status not recorded). Some clones in this sample may be carry-over from other donors' samples. V and J are TRBV20-1 and TRBJ2-7; TRBD1 matches 7 bases. The material sequenced was CD8+ T cells from cultured PBMCs, taken from culture after CMV antigen stimulation. CDR3 protein: CSARTGVDYEQYF. As DNA, the CDR3 is TGCAGTGCAAGGACAGGAGTGGACTACGAGCAGTACTTC.